This TCR beta chain came from a study of blood T cell repertoires in COVID-19. The overall study: Sites in the United States, Italy and Spain provided acute and convalescent COVID-19 samples. T cells, B-cell-depleted T cells, or PBMCs provided the cDNA or gDNA that served as material.

The CDR3 contains 14 residues. Trimming cost V 1 base and J 3 bases, with 9 bases left between them. Germline CDR1 and CDR2: GTSNPN and SVGIG (reference sequence). How the authors handled the data: Cell counts per sample came from amplifying reference gene primers. Assay used: immunoSEQ multiplex PCR; TCRdb lists only in-frame clones, some missing. V and J calls and clone size come straight from that table; D and trimming were deduced from the DNA. The sample lists under 300,000 clones; about 81% were seen once. Sequenced input: peripheral blood. The sequence derives from a woman in her fifties or sixties with active or convalescent COVID-19. The rearrangement uses TRBV30 and TRBJ1-4, with D perhaps TRBD1 (6 bases). The CDR3, as DNA: TGTGCCTGGAGTGCACAGGGACCTAATGAAAAACTGTTTTTT. This encodes CAWSAQGPNEKLFF.